Listed here is a single T cell receptor (beta chain). Here immunoSEQ multiplex PCR was the method, and the copy in TCRdb shows in-frame clones only, minus some. The table records more than 100,000 clones, just under 90% of them present only once. These data are taken from a study of radiotherapy plus CTLA-4 blockade in lung cancer. Focal radiation was given together with CTLA-4 blockade (ipilimumab) to patients with chemo-refractory metastatic non-small-cell lung cancer. CDR3 length: 13 amino acids. Germline V lookup: CDR1 KGHSH, CDR2 LQKENI. V was trimmed by 4 bases and J by 3 bases, leaving 10 bases between them.

This specimen consisted of peripheral blood, obtained from a patient treated with radiotherapy plus ipilimumab. The TCR was taken from a human donor with non-small cell lung cancer that progressed on radiotherapy plus ipilimumab. This chain connects TRBV18 to TRBJ2-7; D not certain. CDR3 amino acids: CASSRGKLYEQYF. CDR3 DNA sequence: TGTGCCAGCTCACGCGGCAAACTCTACGAGCAGTACTTC.